This is a list of T cell receptor beta chains from one sample in a study of blood T cell repertoires in COVID-19. Some clones are missing from TCRdb's copy, which holds only in-frame ones; the method was immunoSEQ multiplex PCR. The table includes about 170,000 clones, roughly 80% detected once. Sequenced sample: peripheral blood. The receptors were sampled from a woman older than 75 with COVID-19, enrolled during active disease. Each CDR3 is given with its conserved first and last residue. D genes are given only for firm matches. Only some rows state a clone size, as once, few, many or a class for expanded clones.

clone_size j_call d_call cdr3_length v_call cdr3_nt cdr3_aa
NA TRBJ1-6 NA 15 TRBV6-5 TGTGCCAGCAGTTACTCGGGGGGGGACTTGGCACCCCTCCACTTT CASSYSGGDLAPLHF
NA TRBJ1-1 NA 13 TRBV19 TGTGCCACCACGAACCTACGGGGCACTGAAGCTTTCTTT CATTNLRGTEAFF
NA TRBJ1-5 NA 11 TRBV12-3/TRBV12-4 TGTGCCAGCAGTCTTAATCAGCCCCAGCATTTT CASSLNQPQHF
NA TRBJ2-1 TRBD1 15 TRBV2 TGTGCCAGCAGGGGACAGAGTCTCTCCTACAATGAGCAGTTCTTC CASRGQSLSYNEQFF
NA TRBJ1-6 NA 16 TRBV6-2/TRBV6-3 TGTGCCAGCAGTCGCACCGGGGGAGTGAGTGGGTCACCCCTCCACTTT CASSRTGGVSGSPLHF
NA TRBJ1-4 NA 16 TRBV7-8 TGTGCCAGCAGCTCAGGACAAACGGCAACTAATGAAAAACTGTTTTTT CASSSGQTATNEKLFF
NA TRBJ1-5 NA 15 TRBV28 TGTGCCAGCAGTCTCTTTACAGGGAGCAATCAGCCCCAGCATTTT CASSLFTGSNQPQHF
NA TRBJ2-3 TRBD2 16 TRBV27 TGTGCCAGCAGTTCCCACCCGCGGGGGGGCACAGATACGCAGTATTTT CASSSHPRGGTDTQYF
NA TRBJ1-2 NA 14 TRBV7-6 TGTGCCAGCAGCTTAGGTTCGGGGGGCGAAGGCTACACCTTC CASSLGSGGEGYTF
NA TRBJ2-7 NA 15 TRBV27 TGTGCCAGCAGTCGCAACAGGATAAGTACCTACGAGCAGTACTTC CASSRNRISTYEQYF
once TRBJ2-1 NA 16 TRBV5-6 TGTGCCAGCAGCAAAATGACAGGAGCGTACTACAATGAGCAGTTCTTC CASSKMTGAYYNEQFF